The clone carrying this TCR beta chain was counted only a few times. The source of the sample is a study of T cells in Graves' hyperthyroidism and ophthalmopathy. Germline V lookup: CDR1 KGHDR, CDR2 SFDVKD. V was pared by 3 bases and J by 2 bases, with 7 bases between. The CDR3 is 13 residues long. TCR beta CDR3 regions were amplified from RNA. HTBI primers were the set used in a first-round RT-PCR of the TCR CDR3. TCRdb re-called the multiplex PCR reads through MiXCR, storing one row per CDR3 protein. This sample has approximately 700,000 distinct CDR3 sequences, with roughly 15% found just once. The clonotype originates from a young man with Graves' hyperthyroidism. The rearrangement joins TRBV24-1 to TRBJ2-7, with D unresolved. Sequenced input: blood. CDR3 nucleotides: TGTGCCACCAGTGATCACATTACCTACGAGCAGTACTTC. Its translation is CATSDHITYEQYF.